This T cell receptor (beta chain) was sequenced for a study of memory CD4+ T cells and cytomegalovirus serostatus. Authors' data handling: After removing out-of-frame reads, 2.3 million or so distinct TCRbeta sequences remained. Data came from immunoSEQ multiplex PCR; TCRdb stores just in-frame clones and leaves some out. The V and J calls and clone size come from that table; D and trimming were worked out from the DNA. The sample has about 25,000 clones; 60% to 80% are singletons. Per the germline V gene, CDR1 is KGHSH and CDR2 is LQKENI. The CDR3 is 13 residues long. Trimming took off 6 bases at V and 1 base at J, with 10 bases between the two ends. The sort gate was single viable CD3+CD4+CD8-CD45RO+ cells for memory CD4+ T cells. The sample holds one count of this clone.

The origin of this receptor is an adult in good health and CMV-seronegative. The sample consisted of memory CD4+ T cells from blood. The chain employs TRBV18 and TRBJ2-7; possibly TRBD2 for D (6 bases). CDR3: CASSPGTSYEQYF. The CDR3 region has the DNA TGTGCCAGCTCGCCCGGGACTTCCTACGAGCAGTACTTC.